The entry below gives a single T cell receptor (beta chain) sequence along with its context. Its antigen is currently unknown. Every donor contributed around 10 milliliters of peripheral blood by blood draw. This entry is derived from a study of blood T cells in healthy people across ages. This CDR3 spans 18 amino acids. Germline CDR1 is MNHEY and CDR2 is SVGEGT. After removal of 0 bases from V and 0 bases from J, the junction contained 11 bases not matched to a gene. Next came a second PCR, run for about 6 to 12 cycles, which used a sample-barcoded 5' primer along with a J-beta primer mix. Every sample gave at least 2.5 million paired-end reads containing CDR3. A single record per CDR3 protein comes from TCRdb applying MiXCR to the 5' RACE reads. The table includes nearly 1 million distinct CDR3 sequences, roughly 51% detected once. Study observations and caveats: No conclusive comparison of naive versus antigen-experienced cells was possible with unsorted PBMCs. As age increased, TCR beta diversity per million T cells fell in a roughly linear fashion.

Sequencing was carried out using blood. V usage is TRBV6-2 or TRBV6-3 and J usage is TRBJ2-7; 7 nucleotides line up with TRBD1. The receptor comes from a woman between 55 and 75 years old in good health. CDR3 DNA: TGTGCCAGCAGTTACTCTGTTTACGAGCCAGGGGGCTCCTACGAGCAGTACTTC. Translation: CASSYSVYEPGGSYEQYF.